This T cell receptor (beta chain) was identified in a study of cytomegalovirus exposure and HLA in healthy donors (dated by TCRdb to about 2017). At the level of the whole study: In an earlier analysis of some 550 of the donors, 276 Gb of sequence data and 117 million unique TCR beta sequences from 180 million or so T cells were reported. Class I and class II HLA loci were covered by the typing at four-digit resolution. On average, 235,054 unique TCR beta nucleotide sequences were sequenced per donor among a few hundred genotyped donors of the cohort, with around 19% of those sequences being non-productive. Genome-wide SNP genotypes for about 65% of the 666 donors were used in a later genetic analysis, which treated that subset as a discovery cohort. All discovery cohort repertoires had been generated on a single sequencing platform. To predict cytomegalovirus infection status, the study brought together high-throughput TCR immunosequencing, statistical association of individual TCRs with disease status, and machine learning. Besides the first cohort of approximately 710 subjects, a separate validation cohort made up of around 120 different subjects was used. Donor age, sex, ethnicity and CMV serostatus were collected together with the repertoire data. The genetic ancestry cluster associated with self-reported Caucasian donors included about four fifths of the roughly 400 genotyped donors. The T cell repertoires of some 700 subjects were profiled by immunosequencing and related to cytomegalovirus serostatus. A later analysis re-examined previously published TCR beta repertoires from 500 to 700 donors and added high-resolution HLA genotyping to investigate patterns of TCR occurrence. The number of donors typed differed by locus, with 629-630 for A, B, C, DRB1 and DQB1, around 500 for DQA1, 600 to 610 for DPA1, and over 400 for DPB1. Rather than using new phenotypic data, the later analysis identified candidate immune exposures from TCR beta sequences and from how often those sequences occurred across donors. To decide whether each TCR beta V gene segment behaved as functional or pseudogenic, an earlier analysis of some 600 of the donors relied on high-throughput TCR beta sequencing. The aim of the study was to test whether cataloging public T cell receptors could identify signatures of past pathogen exposure. Roughly 5 DR-DQ haplotypes were handled as single units for association and clustering because linkage in the cohort was strong. An early release covering roughly 600 HLA-typed donors comprised about 300 gigabases of sequencing data and approximately 80 million unique TCR sequences. Broad study findings and their caveats: The authors suggested that the approach could potentially be extended to other disease states and immunological phenotypes. A later analysis found that HLA-associated TCR beta chains were more clonally expanded and had lower generation probabilities than equally common non-associated chains. HLA typing was unavailable for some donors at each locus, so association tests used only the typed subset. V-gene and J-gene trimming of TCR beta chains was associated with a missense DCLRE1C variant in a later genetic analysis, and the association was replicated in an independent cohort. According to a later analysis, parvovirus B19, influenza, CMV and Epstein-Barr virus appeared linked to several top co-occurrence clusters. Some IMGT-functional V segments, including TRBV6-2 and TRBV6-3, could not be distinguished by the 87-base-pair reads and were therefore excluded. Seventeen rarely observed V segments, including chromosome 9 orphons, were excluded from the earlier analysis of several hundred of the donors because counts were too low. Specific HLA alleles were associated with 15,000 to 20,000 TCR beta sequences at a false discovery rate of 0.05 in a later analysis. According to a later analysis, TCR association rates differed among HLA loci, with DRB1 alleles showing the most associated TCRs and HLA-C alleles showing the fewest. A few of the identified cytomegalovirus-associated TCR beta chains were confirmed in vitro to be specific for cytomegalovirus antigens. The study gave a list of about 160 TCR beta chains associated with cytomegalovirus. The classifier was reported to diagnose cytomegalovirus status with high specificity and sensitivity in both the original cohort and the validation cohort. Correlated functional status among segregating V segments might be attributable to linkage disequilibrium, but an unknown experimental factor could not be ruled out. The presence/absence analyses assumed that sequencing depth was roughly uniform across donors, and that assumption may not be true. According to a later analysis, most CMV-associated TCR beta chains appeared to be HLA-restricted, and the HLA associations seemed to be driven largely by CMV exposure. A cluster of highly shared sequence variants was judged likely to be a technical artifact of the sequencing pipeline. According to a later genetic analysis, donors in an Asian-associated ancestry cluster had fewer N-insertions in productive TCRs than the approximately 690-donor mean. Immune exposure information for the cohort was limited to CMV serostatus. Broadly in line with IMGT annotations, most TCR beta V segments showed up in productive rearrangements about 90% or about 30% of the time in an earlier analysis of 450 to 750 of the donors. Most TCR sequences were seen in very few donors, while some public TCRs were found in many individuals. Only TCR beta chains were sequenced in this cohort, and the absence of alpha or paired-chain data limited detectable features. Strong co-occurrence of HLA alleles, especially DR and DQ, made assigning TCR associations to individual alleles difficult. A further reported finding was that TCR beta sequences accurately predicted the HLA-A and HLA-B alleles for most subjects in the first cohort.

The protocol used for the library was the immunoSEQ multiplex PCR assay. For the multiplex PCR, a mixture combining 60 forward primers for TCR Vbeta segments and 13 reverse primers for TCR Jbeta segments was used. Amplification of the CDR3 region of rearranged TCR beta genes was performed with a multiplex PCR assay on genomic DNA. The Illumina HiSeq System was used to sequence the amplified TCR beta libraries as 87-base-pair reads. In the original analysis: A later analysis tallied roughly 80 million unique TCR beta chains across the roughly 610 repertoires, and approximately 12 million of those chains were shared by two or more donors. Raw reads were error-corrected and collapsed into unique sequences by a nearest-neighbor algorithm in which closely related sequences were merged to remove PCR and sequencing errors. To assign V, D and J gene segments, CDR3 sequences were aligned to IMGT reference sequences. For a sequence to be retained, a match of at least six nucleotides was required to both a V gene segment and a J gene segment. A rearrangement counted as productive if the CDR3 had no stop codons and remained in frame with V and J, and every other rearrangement counted as non-productive. CDR3 was defined according to IMGT convention as the region running from the second conserved V-encoded cysteine to the conserved J-encoded phenylalanine. In an earlier analysis of around 600 of the donors, sequences lacking an unambiguous match to a single V gene segment were excluded. In an earlier analysis of several hundred of the donors, a V segment was called functional when productive rearrangements were above 56.7%, and segregating when the standard deviation between donors exceeded 5%. To diagnose cytomegalovirus status from the catalog of TCR beta chain sequences, a statistical classification framework was built. In a later analysis, V and J genes were assigned by comparing TCR nucleotide sequences against IMGT/GENE-DB human TR gene sequences. Using the TCRdist pipeline, a later analysis assigned CDR3 sequences along with most-parsimonious VDJ recombination scenarios. In a later analysis, every TCR beta chain was defined by the combination of its CDR3 amino acid sequence and its V-gene family, and reads without a unique V-gene family were dropped. In a later analysis, fewer than 600 highly shared, low-generation-probability nucleotide sequences were removed to address suspected cross-contamination and a sequencing artifact. In a later analysis, a clonal expansion index for each public chain was calculated from normalized within-repertoire ranks of inferred template counts. Generation probabilities in a later analysis came from a VDJ recombination model fitted to out-of-frame rearrangements, and those results were checked against IGoR. In a later analysis, hypergeometric tests were used to score TCR-TCR, TCR-HLA and TCR-CMV co-occurrence, with a repertoire-size bias correction applied to TCR pairs. False discovery rates were estimated in a later analysis by permuting HLA or CMV assignments 20 times. In a later analysis, co-occurring TCRs were grouped using DBSCAN, with TCRdist sequence similarity added in when clustering inside HLA-allele-positive subsets. Repertoires with fewer than 30,000 or more than 120,000 public chains were left out of co-occurrence clustering, as were about 5 repertoires with anomalous nucleotide sharing. Not all clones reach the TCRdb copy of this immuneACCESS table, which keeps in-frame sequences only. Checked studies attribute under half of the gap to unresolved V genes and leave the rest unexplained. Clone size and the V and J calls come from that table; the DNA yielded D and trimming. This sample lists 160,000 or so clones; around 81% were detected once. Roughly 5% of the sample is in the top ten clones.

The cohort consisted of 600 to 700 healthy bone marrow donors. Cohort members were all nominally healthy when sampled, although unrecorded immune exposures were likely present. The donor was CMV seronegative and was included in the group of about 350 seronegative cohort members. Each donor provided a peripheral blood sample, and peripheral blood mononuclear cells were used for TCR beta sequencing. The Qiagen DNeasy Blood Extraction Kit was used to extract genomic DNA from the blood cell samples. About this clone: Its antigen has not been determined. Base qualities are not recorded, but no much larger clone differs from it by a single base.

Inclusive of the bounding cysteine and phenylalanine, the CDR3 is 13 residues long. The read is trimmed to its CDR3 DNA, 39 bases read in frame from base 1. Trimming costs V 4 bases and J 4 bases, and their ends lie 10 bases apart. As encoded in the germline V gene, CDR1 is SQVTM while CDR2 is ANQGSEA. The chain links TRBV29-1 with TRBJ1-4; no D segment can be confidently identified. The clonotype was recovered from a man aged 35 to 55 in good health and CMV-seronegative. What was sequenced was PBMCs. The CDR3 region: CSVAWTFNEKLFF. The nucleotide sequence reads TGCAGCGTTGCCTGGACTTTTAATGAAAAACTGTTTTTT.